This T cell receptor beta chain was retrieved from a study of CD8 T cells in ankylosing spondylitis. TCRdb used MiXCR to reprocess the 5' RACE reads, holding one entry per CDR3 protein. The sample comprises about 25,000 distinct CDR3 sequences, under 3% of which are singletons, and approximately 7.5% rests with the top ten. CDR1 and CDR2 from the germline V gene are SGDLS and YYNGEE. Unmatched junction bases numbered 5, after V lost 2 bases and J lost 10 bases. The CDR3 is made up of 14 amino acids. This clonotype was recorded many times. Its target is not known. The study, taken as a whole, reports: The study identified a TCR beta motif of fewer than 10 highly homologous variants that appeared characteristic of ankylosing spondylitis blood. Clones linked to disease, bearing a CD8+ phenotype, were relatively rare in peripheral blood.

The sequenced sample was blood, either unsorted or a sorted T cell fraction (not recorded which). The chain couples TRBV9 to TRBJ2-1, with 11 bases matching TRBD1. The origin of this receptor is a female donor with ankylosing spondylitis or in good health (not recorded which). The CDR3 sequence: CASSVGQGAWEQFF. CDR3 coding DNA: TGTGCCAGCAGCGTTGGACAGGGGGCGTGGGAGCAGTTCTTC. Drawing the rest from reference TRBV9 and TRBJ2-1, the complete variable domain is DSGVTQTPKHLITATGQRVTLRCSPRSGDLSVYWYQQSLDQGLQFLIQYYNGEERAKGNILERFSAQQFPDLHSELNLSSLELGDSALYFCASSVGQGAWEQFFGPGTRLTVL.